The clone carrying this T cell receptor (beta chain) rates as medium-sized. The protocol was immunoSEQ multiplex PCR, while the TCRdb copy is restricted to in-frame clones and leaves out a portion. Among roughly 14,000 clones listed, roughly a third were seen once. The data were taken from a study of graft-versus-host responses after intestinal transplantation. Looking at the study overall: Multivisceral, liver-intestinal, or isolated intestinal transplants were performed in recipients. Anti-thymocyte globulin induction was given to all recipients, followed by tacrolimus and steroids for roughly three years. Study outcomes and limitations: Recipient marrow harbored GvH clones, some of which surfaced first in ileum or blood. Patients with graft-donor T cell macrochimerism had high graft-versus-host to host-versus-graft clonal ratios in allografts.

The material was alloreactive CD4+ T cells from a mixed lymphocyte reaction culture, obtained before intestinal transplant. Regarding subset: CFSE-low proliferating T cells sorted from approximately 6-day pre-transplant mixed lymphocyte reaction (GvH or HvG direction). This receptor was obtained from a human patient who received an intestinal transplant.

CDR3 coding DNA: TGTGCCAGTAGTATCAGTGTCTATGGCTACACCTTC. This sequence encodes CASSISVYGYTF. The chain has TRBV19 and TRBJ1-2; D remains ambiguous. The CDR3 runs 12 residues. Germline assignment: CDR1 LNHDA and CDR2 SQIVND (reference sequence). V lost 3 bases, J lost 4 bases, and 6 bases lay in between. Combining the CDR3 with reference TRBV19 and TRBJ1-2 gives the whole variable domain DGGITQSPKYLFRKEGQNVTLSCEQNLNHDAMYWYRQDPGQGLRLIYYSQIVNDFQKGDIAEGYSVSREKKESFPLTVTSAQKNPTAFYLCASSISVYGYTFGSGTRLTVV.